Listed below are T cell receptor beta chains from one sample, sequenced in a study of blood T cell repertoires in COVID-19. Libraries were prepared by immunoSEQ multiplex PCR; TCRdb keeps only in-frame clonotypes and omits some of them. The data contain about 58,000 clones, 70% to 90% of them singletons. Sequencing was done on a sample of peripheral blood. All receptors derive from a middle-aged man with active COVID-19. CDR3s include the opening cysteine and the closing phenylalanine or tryptophan. D genes are given only for firm matches. Some rows have no size entry. The others give once, few or many, or a class for an expanded clone.

>-|TRBV5-5|-|TRBJ2-1
CASSWLAQGGDNEQFF
TGTGCCAGCAGCTGGCTAGCGCAGGGTGGGGACAATGAGCAGTTCTTC
>-|TRBV7-9|TRBD1|TRBJ2-7
CASSSWDRGRGQYF
TGTGCCAGCAGCTCGTGGGACAGGGGGCGCGGGCAGTACTTC
>-|TRBV19|TRBD1|TRBJ2-7
CASSQGQDRSYEQYF
TGTGCCAGTAGTCAGGGACAGGACCGCTCCTACGAGCAGTACTTC
>-|TRBV11-2|-|TRBJ1-2
CASSLGGYGYTF
TGTGCCAGCAGCCTAGGAGGGTATGGCTACACCTTC
>-|TRBV11-2|-|TRBJ1-1
CASGLRREGTEAFF
TGTGCCAGCGGACTAAGGCGGGAAGGGACTGAAGCTTTCTTT
>-|TRBV4-1|-|TRBJ2-2
CASSTRQDTGELFF
TGCGCCAGCAGCACCCGACAAGATACCGGGGAGCTGTTTTTT
>-|TRBV3-1/TRBV3-2|-|TRBJ2-7
CASSLRHTGPYEQYF
TGTGCCAGCAGCCTACGACACACAGGGCCCTACGAGCAGTACTTC
>once|TRBV29-1|TRBD1|TRBJ2-3
CSFLDRGATDTQYF
TGCAGCTTTCTAGACAGGGGAGCGACAGATACGCAGTATTTT
>few|TRBV5-1|-|TRBJ1-5
CASSPHGGNQPQHF
TGCGCCAGCAGCCCGCACGGGGGAAATCAGCCCCAGCATTTT
>-|TRBV7-6|-|TRBJ1-1
CASSLVYGDTEAFF
TGTGCCAGCAGCTTAGTCTACGGGGACACTGAAGCTTTCTTT
>-|TRBV7-9|-|TRBJ1-1
CASSFSGSSTEAFF
TGTGCCAGCAGTTTCTCCGGGTCTTCCACTGAAGCTTTCTTT
>-|TRBV10-3|TRBD2|TRBJ2-5
CAISSRGGAQETQYF
TGTGCCATCTCGTCGCGCGGGGGGGCACAAGAGACCCAGTACTTC
>few|TRBV6-4|-|TRBJ2-1
CASSDGSSYNEQFF
TGTGCCAGCAGTGACGGGAGCTCCTACAATGAGCAGTTCTTC
>-|TRBV4-1|-|TRBJ1-4
CASSQEGTTNEKLFF
TGCGCCAGCAGCCAAGAGGGCACGACTAATGAAAAACTGTTTTTT
>-|TRBV5-1|TRBD1|TRBJ1-2
CASSLGQGANTF
TGCGCCAGCAGCTTGGGGCAGGGGGCAAACACCTTC
>-|TRBV7-3|TRBD1|TRBJ2-5
CASSPGGPPEDQYF
TGTGCCAGCAGCCCAGGGGGCCCCCCAGAAGACCAGTACTTC
>once|TRBV27|-|TRBJ2-2
CASSPRGSTGELFF
TGTGCCAGCAGTCCTCGGGGGTCTACCGGGGAGCTGTTTTTT
>-|TRBV12-3/TRBV12-4|-|TRBJ2-2
CASNPGAGELFF
TGTGCCAGCAACCCGGGGGCCGGGGAGCTGTTTTTT
>-|TRBV6-5|TRBD1|TRBJ2-7
CASSALGGPYEQYF
TGTGCCAGCAGCGCGCTAGGGGGCCCCTACGAGCAGTACTTC
>-|TRBV25-1|-|TRBJ2-1
CASSLTGSYNEQFF
TGTGCCAGTAGCCTTACTGGCTCCTACAATGAGCAGTTCTTC